These 3 T cell receptor beta chains were all obtained from the same sample, sequenced in a study of T cell changes during pregnancy in multiple sclerosis. Profiling relied on immunoSEQ multiplex PCR, and the TCRdb table lists in-frame clones only, not all of them. The data contain tens of thousands of clones, more than 90% of them seen just once; the ten biggest clones take up roughly 5.4%. Sequenced here: peripheral blood, sampled in the third trimester of pregnancy. The receptors come from a female donor in good health, enrolled as a control in a pregnancy study.

The V and J genes are TRBV5-1 and TRBJ2-5; 9 positions match TRBD2. The V segment lost 0 bases and the J segment 0 bases; nucleotides outside the gene matches: 3. The CDR3 runs 16 residues. The V gene's germline CDR1 is SGHRS and CDR2 YFSETQ. The CDR3: CASSLVASGDQETQYF. The CDR3, as DNA: TGCGCCAGCAGCTTGGTGGCTAGCGGGGACCAAGAGACCCAGTACTTC.

This chain connects TRBV7-6 to TRBJ2-1, with TRBD1 as a possible D gene (6 bases). The CDR3 is 16 residues long. Germline CDR1 is SGHVS and CDR2 is FNYEAQ. Trimming cost V 1 base and J 2 bases, with 12 bases left between them. As DNA, the CDR3 is TGTGCCAGCAGCTTAGAGGGACACCCGACCTACAATGAGCAGTTCTTC. Its translation: CASSLEGHPTYNEQFF.

CDR3 protein: CASSLGGLAGSLGETQYF. CDR3 sequence (DNA): TGTGCCAGCAGCTTGGGGGGTCTAGCGGGGTCCCTTGGGGAGACCCAGTACTTC. The chain links TRBV5-4 to TRBJ2-5; 9 nucleotides align to TRBD2. Germline lookup yields CDR1 SGHNT and CDR2 YYREEE (reference sequence). With 0 bases clipped from V and 5 bases from J, the junction kept 14 bases outside the gene matches. CDR3 length: 18 residues.